This T cell receptor beta chain appears in the sequencing data of a study of blood T cell repertoires in COVID-19. About the research overall: The cDNA or gDNA used as material had been derived from T cells, B-cell-depleted T cells, or PBMCs.

The J segment lost 1 base and the V segment lost 10 bases, leaving 12 bases of the junction unmatched. Germline CDR1 reads LNHDA; CDR2 reads SQIVND (reference sequence). The CDR3 loop spans 16 amino acids. In the original analysis: Estimation of nucleated cell counts was performed using reference gene primer amplification. Sequencing was performed with immunoSEQ multiplex PCR; in TCRdb, only in-frame clones are kept and a portion is missing. That table furnishes V, J and clone size, whereas the DNA furnished D and trimming. This sample has about 240,000 clones; around four fifths occur once, and the top ten carry roughly 6.4%.

V is TRBV19 and J is TRBJ1-1; 10 nucleotides line up with TRBD1. Sequenced sample: peripheral blood. The clonotype originates from a woman aged 60 to 75 with active or convalescent COVID-19. In DNA, the CDR3 is TGTGCCACCGGGGCAGGGACAGGGGATTGGAACACTGAAGCTTTCTTT. Protein sequence: CATGAGTGDWNTEAFF.